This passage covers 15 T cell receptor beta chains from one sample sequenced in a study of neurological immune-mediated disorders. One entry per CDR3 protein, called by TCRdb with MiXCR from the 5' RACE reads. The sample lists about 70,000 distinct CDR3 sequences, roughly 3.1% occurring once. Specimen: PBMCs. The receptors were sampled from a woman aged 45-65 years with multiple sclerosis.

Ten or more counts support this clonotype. The DNA of the CDR3 is TGCGCCAGCAGCTTTATCCAAGGGGCCAACTCCTACGAGCAGTACTTC. Its translation: CASSFIQGANSYEQYF. The chain is built from TRBV5-1 and TRBJ2-7; D perhaps matches TRBD1 (5 bases). This CDR3 spans 16 amino acids. Germline V gene data show CDR1 as SGHRS and CDR2 as YFSETQ. The germline V and J ends were trimmed by 2 bases and 0 bases, with 15 bases remaining between them.

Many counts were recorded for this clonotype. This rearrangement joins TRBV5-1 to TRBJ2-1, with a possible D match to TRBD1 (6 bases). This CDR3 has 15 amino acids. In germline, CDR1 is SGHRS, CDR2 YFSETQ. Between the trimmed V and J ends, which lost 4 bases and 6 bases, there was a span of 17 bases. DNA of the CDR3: TGCGCCAGCAGCCTCACCGGACAGACAACCAATGAGCAGTTCTTC. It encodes CASSLTGQTTNEQFF.

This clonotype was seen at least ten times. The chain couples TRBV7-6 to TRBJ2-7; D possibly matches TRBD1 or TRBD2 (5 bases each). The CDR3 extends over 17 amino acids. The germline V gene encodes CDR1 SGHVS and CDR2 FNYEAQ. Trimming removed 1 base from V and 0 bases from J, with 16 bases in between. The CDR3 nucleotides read TGTGCCAGCAGCTTAGGTCCCTTCGTCGGGGCCTCCTACGAGCAGTACTTC. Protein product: CASSLGPFVGASYEQYF.

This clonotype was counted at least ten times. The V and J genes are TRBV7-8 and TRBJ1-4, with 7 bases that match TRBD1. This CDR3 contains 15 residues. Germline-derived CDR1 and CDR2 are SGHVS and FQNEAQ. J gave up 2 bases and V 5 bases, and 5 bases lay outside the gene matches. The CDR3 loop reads CASSPRQGTNEKLFF. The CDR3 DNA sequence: TGTGCCAGCAGCCCGCGACAGGGCACTAATGAAAAACTGTTTTTT.

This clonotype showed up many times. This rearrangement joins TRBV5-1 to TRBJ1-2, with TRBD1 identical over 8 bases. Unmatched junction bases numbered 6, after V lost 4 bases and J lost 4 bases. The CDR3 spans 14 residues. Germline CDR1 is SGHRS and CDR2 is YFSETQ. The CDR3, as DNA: TGCGCCAGCAGCGCCGGGACAGGAGGCTATGGCTACACCTTC. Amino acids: CASSAGTGGYGYTF.

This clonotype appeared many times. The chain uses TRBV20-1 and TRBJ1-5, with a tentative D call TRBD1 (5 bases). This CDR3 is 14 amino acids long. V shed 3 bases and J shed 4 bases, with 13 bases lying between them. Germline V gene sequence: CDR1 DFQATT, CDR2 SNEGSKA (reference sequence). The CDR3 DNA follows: TGCAGTGCTAGTTGGGTCAGGGATAATCAGCCCCAGCATTTT. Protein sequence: CSASWVRDNQPQHF.

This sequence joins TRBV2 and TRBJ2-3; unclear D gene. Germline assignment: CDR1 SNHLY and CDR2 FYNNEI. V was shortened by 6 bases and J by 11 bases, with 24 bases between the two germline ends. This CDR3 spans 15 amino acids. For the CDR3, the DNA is TGTGCCAGCAGGGGGTATGGGGTCTGGGAAGAAAAGCAGTATTTT. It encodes CASRGYGVWEEKQYF.

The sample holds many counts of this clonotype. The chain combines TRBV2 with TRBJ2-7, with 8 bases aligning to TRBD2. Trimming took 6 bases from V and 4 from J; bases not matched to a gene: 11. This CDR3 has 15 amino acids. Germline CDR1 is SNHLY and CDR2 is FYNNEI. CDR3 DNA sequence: TGTGCCAGCAGATGGGGACTAGGAAACCTATACGAGCAGTACGTC. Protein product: CASRWGLGNLYEQYV.

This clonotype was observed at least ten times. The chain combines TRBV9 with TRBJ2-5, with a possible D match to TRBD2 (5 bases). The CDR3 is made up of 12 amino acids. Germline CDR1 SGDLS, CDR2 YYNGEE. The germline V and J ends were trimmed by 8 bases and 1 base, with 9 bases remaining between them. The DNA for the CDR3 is TGTGCCAGTTCAGCGGCCCAAGAGACCCAGTACTTC. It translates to CASSAAQETQYF.

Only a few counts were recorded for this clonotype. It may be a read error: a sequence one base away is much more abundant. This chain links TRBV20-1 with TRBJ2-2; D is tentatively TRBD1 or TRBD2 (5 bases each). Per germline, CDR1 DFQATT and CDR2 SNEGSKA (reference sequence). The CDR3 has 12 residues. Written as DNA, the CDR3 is TGCAGTGCTGGGGGAGACACCGGGGCGCTGTTTTTT. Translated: CSAGGDTGALFF.

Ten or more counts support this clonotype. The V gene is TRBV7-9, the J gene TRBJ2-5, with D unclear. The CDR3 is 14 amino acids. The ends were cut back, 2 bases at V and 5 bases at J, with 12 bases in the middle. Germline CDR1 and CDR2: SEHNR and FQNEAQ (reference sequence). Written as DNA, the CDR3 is TGTGCCAGCAGCTTATTAGGGTTCGGGGAGACCCAGTACTTC. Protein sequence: CASSLLGFGETQYF.

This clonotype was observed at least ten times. The CDR3 region is CASSPGQVQTQYF. CDR3 coding DNA: TGTGCCAGCAGCCCCGGGCAAGTCCAGACCCAGTACTTC. This sequence joins TRBV5-5 and TRBJ2-5, with D uncertain. Germline CDR1 is SGHKS and CDR2 is YYEKEE (reference sequence). The CDR3 covers 13 residues. V gave up 4 bases and J gave up 6 bases, with 13 bases separating them.

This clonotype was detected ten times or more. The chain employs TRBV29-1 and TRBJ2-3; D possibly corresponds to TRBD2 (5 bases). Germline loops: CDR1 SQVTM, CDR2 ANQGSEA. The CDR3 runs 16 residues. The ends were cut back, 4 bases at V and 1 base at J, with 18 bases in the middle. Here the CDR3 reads CSVGGGGEVGTDTQYF. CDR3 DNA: TGCAGCGTTGGAGGAGGCGGCGAGGTTGGCACAGATACGCAGTATTTT.

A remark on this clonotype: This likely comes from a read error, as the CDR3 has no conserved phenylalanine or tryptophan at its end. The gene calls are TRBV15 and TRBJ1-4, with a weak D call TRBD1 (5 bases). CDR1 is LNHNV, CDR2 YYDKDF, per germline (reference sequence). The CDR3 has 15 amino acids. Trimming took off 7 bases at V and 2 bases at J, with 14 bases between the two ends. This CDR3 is CATNPTGGTNEKLFN. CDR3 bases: TGTGCCACCAACCCCACCGGGGGGACTAATGAAAAACTGTTTAAT.

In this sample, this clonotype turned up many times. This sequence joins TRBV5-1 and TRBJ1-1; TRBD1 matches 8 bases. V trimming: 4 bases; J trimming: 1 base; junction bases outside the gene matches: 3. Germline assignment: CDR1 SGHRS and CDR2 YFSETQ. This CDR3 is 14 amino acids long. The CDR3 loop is CASSQGAQNTEAFF. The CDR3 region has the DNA TGCGCCAGCAGCCAGGGGGCTCAGAACACTGAAGCTTTCTTT.